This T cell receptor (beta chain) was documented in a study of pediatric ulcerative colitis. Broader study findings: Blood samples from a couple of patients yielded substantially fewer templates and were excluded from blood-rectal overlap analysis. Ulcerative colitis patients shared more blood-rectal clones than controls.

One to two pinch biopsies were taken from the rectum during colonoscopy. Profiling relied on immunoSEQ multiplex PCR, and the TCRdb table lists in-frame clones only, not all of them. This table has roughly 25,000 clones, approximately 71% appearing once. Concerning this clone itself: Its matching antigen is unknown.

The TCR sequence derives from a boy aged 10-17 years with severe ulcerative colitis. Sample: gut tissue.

CDR3 in amino acids: CASRFEGGEQFF. The CDR3 coding sequence is TGTGCCAGTCGTTTTGAGGGGGGTGAGCAGTTCTTC. The chain combines TRBV2 with TRBJ2-1; the D gene could be TRBD1 or TRBD2 (6 bases each). This CDR3 has 12 residues. V lost 9 bases, J lost 9 bases, and 15 bases lay in between. Germline V CDR1 and CDR2: SNHLY, FYNNEI.